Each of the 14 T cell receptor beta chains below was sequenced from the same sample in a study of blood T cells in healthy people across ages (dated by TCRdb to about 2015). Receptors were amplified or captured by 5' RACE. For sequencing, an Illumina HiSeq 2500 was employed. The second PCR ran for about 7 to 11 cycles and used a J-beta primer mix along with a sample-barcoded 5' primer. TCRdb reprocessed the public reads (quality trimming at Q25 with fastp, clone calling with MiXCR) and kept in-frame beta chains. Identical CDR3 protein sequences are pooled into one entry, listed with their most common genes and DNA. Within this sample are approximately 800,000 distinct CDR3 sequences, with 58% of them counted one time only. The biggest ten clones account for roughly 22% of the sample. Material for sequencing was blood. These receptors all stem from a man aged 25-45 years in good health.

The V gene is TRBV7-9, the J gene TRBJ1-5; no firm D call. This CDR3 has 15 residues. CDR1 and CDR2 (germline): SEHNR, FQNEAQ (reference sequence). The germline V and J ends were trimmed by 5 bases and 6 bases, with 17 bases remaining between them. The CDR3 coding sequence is TGTGCCAGCAGCCCGAATAATGAGGCCGCTCAGCCCCAGCATTTT. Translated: CASSPNNEAAQPQHF.

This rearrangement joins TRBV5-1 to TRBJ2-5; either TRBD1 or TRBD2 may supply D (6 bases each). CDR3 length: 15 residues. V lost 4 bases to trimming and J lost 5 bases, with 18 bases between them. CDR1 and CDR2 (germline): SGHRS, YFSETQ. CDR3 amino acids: CASSPEWGAYETQYF. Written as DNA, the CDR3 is TGCGCCAGCAGCCCAGAATGGGGGGCGTACGAGACCCAGTACTTC.

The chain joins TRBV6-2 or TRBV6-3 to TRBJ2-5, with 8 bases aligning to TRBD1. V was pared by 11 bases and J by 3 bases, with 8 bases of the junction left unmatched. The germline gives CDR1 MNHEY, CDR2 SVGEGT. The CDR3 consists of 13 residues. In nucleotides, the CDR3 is TGTGCCGGGCAGGGGGCTTTGGAAGAGACCCAGTACTTC. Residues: CAGQGALEETQYF.

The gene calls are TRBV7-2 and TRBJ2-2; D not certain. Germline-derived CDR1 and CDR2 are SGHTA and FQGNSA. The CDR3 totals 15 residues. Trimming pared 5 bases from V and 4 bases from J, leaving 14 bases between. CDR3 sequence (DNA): TGTGCCAGCAGCCTTGGGCTAAACCCCACCGGGGAGCTGTTTTTT. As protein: CASSLGLNPTGELFF. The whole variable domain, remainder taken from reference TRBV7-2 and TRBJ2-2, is GAGVSQSPSNKVTEKGKDVELRCDPISGHTALYWYRQSLGQGLEFLIYFQGNSAPDKSGLPSDRFSAERTGGSVSTLTIQRTQQEDSAVYLCASSLGLNPTGELFFGEGSRLTVL.

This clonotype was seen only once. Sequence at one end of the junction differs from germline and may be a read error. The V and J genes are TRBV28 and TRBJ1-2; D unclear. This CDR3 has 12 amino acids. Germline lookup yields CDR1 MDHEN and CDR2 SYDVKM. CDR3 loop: CANSNRGYDYTF. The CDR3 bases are TGTGCCAACAGTAACCGTGGCTATGACTACACCTTC.

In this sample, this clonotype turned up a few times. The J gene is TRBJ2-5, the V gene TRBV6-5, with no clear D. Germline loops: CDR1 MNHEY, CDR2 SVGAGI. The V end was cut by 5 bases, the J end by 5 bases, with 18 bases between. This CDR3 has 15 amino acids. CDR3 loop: CASSPTLDMAETQYF. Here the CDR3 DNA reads TGTGCCAGCAGTCCCACGCTAGACATGGCGGAGACCCAGTACTTC.

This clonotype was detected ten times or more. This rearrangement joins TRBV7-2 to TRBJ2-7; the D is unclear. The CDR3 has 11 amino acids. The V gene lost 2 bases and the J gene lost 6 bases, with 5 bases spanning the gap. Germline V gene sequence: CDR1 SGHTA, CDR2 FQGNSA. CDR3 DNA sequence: TGTGCCAGCAGCTTAAGGAGCGAGCAGTACTTC. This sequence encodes CASSLRSEQYF. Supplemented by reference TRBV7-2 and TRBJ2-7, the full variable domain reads GAGVSQSPSNKVTEKGKDVELRCDPISGHTALYWYRQSLGQGLEFLIYFQGNSAPDKSGLPSDRFSAERTGGSVSTLTIQRTQQEDSAVYLCASSLRSEQYFGPGTRLTVT.

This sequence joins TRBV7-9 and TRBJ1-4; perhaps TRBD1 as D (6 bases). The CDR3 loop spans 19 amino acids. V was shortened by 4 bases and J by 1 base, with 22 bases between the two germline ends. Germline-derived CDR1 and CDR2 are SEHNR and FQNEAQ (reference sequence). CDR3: CASSSLGQSGLQTNEKLFF. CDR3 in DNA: TGTGCCAGCAGCTCCCTCGGACAGTCCGGACTCCAAACTAATGAAAAACTGTTTTTT.

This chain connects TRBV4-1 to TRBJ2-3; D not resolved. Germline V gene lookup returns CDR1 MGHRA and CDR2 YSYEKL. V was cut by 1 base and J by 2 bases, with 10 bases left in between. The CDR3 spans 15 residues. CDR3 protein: CASSQGHGPTDTQYF. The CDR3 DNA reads TGCGCCAGCAGCCAAGGACACGGGCCCACAGATACGCAGTATTTT.

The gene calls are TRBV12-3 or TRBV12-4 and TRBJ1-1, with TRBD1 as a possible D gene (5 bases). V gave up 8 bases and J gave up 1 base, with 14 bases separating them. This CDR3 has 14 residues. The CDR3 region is CASQKGQANTEAFF. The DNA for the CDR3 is TGTGCCAGCCAAAAGGGGCAAGCGAACACTGAAGCTTTCTTT.

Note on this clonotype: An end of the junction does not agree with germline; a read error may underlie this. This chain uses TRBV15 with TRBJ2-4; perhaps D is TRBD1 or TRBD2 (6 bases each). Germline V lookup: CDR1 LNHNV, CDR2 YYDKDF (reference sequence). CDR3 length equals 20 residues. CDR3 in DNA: TGTGCCACCAGCAGAGATCCTCGGGACACACAAGAACTAGCCAAAGACATTCAGTACTTC. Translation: CATSRDPRDTQELAKDIQYF.

The CDR3 region has the DNA TGTGCCAGCAGCCAATACCTTGGACCCTTGAGCTCCTACGAGCAGTACTTC. Encoded protein: CASSQYLGPLSSYEQYF. The chain couples TRBV4-2 to TRBJ2-7; D call uncertain. The germline V gene encodes CDR1 LGHNA and CDR2 YNFKEQ. V was pared by 2 bases and J by 0 bases, with 17 bases between. The CDR3 covers 17 residues.

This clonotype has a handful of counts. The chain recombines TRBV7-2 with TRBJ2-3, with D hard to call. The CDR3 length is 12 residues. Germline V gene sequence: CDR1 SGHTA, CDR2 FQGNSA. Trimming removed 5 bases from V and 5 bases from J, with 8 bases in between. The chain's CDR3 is CASSQRRDTQYF. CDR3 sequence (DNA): TGTGCCAGCAGCCAACGGAGAGATACGCAGTATTTT. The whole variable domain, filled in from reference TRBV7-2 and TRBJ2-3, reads GAGVSQSPSNKVTEKGKDVELRCDPISGHTALYWYRQSLGQGLEFLIYFQGNSAPDKSGLPSDRFSAERTGGSVSTLTIQRTQQEDSAVYLCASSQRRDTQYFGPGTRLTVL.

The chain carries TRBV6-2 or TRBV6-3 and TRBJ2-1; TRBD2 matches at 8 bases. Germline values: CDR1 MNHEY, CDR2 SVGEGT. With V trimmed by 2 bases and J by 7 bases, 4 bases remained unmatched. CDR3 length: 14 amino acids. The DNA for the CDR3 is TGTGCCAGCAGTTACCTCGGGGGGGGTAATGAGCAGTTCTTC. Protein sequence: CASSYLGGGNEQFF.